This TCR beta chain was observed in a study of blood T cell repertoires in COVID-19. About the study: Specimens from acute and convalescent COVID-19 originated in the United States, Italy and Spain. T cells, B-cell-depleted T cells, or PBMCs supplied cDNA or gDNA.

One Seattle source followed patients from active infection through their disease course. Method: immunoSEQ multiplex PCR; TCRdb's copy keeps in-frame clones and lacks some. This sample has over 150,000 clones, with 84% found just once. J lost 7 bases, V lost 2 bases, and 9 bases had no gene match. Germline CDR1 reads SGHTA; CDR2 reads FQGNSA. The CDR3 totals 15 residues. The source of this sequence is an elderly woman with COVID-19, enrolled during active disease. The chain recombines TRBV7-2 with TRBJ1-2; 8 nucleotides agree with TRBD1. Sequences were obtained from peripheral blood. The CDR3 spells CASSLIQGAYFGYTF. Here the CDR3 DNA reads TGTGCCAGCAGCTTAATCCAGGGGGCGTATTTTGGCTACACCTTC.